This TCR beta chain stems from a study of cytomegalovirus exposure and HLA in healthy donors. J gave up 3 bases and V 3 bases, and 12 bases lay outside the gene matches. This CDR3 is built from 16 residues. Germline CDR1 SGDLS, CDR2 YYNGEE. Findings and limits, study-wide: The study designated 160 or so TCR beta chains cytomegalovirus-associated.

Assay used: immunoSEQ multiplex PCR; TCRdb lists only in-frame clones, some missing. This sample has 250,000 to 350,000 clones, with 75% to 90% found just once. Notes on this clone: What it recognizes is unknown.

What was sequenced was PBMCs. The chain couples TRBV9 to TRBJ2-7; 7 positions agree with TRBD2. The sequence was collected from a young woman in good health and CMV-seronegative. The CDR3 here is CASSGNLAAGNYEQYF. In nucleotides, the CDR3 is TGTGCCAGCAGCGGTAATCTAGCGGCAGGTAACTACGAGCAGTACTTC.